This T cell receptor (beta chain) stems from a study of T-cell reconstitution after alpha-beta-depleted transplantation in children. Study results and limitations: Diversity and T-cell counts at one year after transplant derived mostly from new T cells.

Unique molecular identifiers were used to barcode this TCRbeta library. TCRdb redid the calling of the PCR reads with MiXCR, one entry per CDR3 protein. The sample includes around 490,000 distinct CDR3 sequences, over 9.5% of them seen just once. In its sample, this clonotype was seen a few times. The antigen is unknown. The germline V gene has CDR1 LNHNV and CDR2 YYDKDF (reference sequence). The V gene end was trimmed by 1 base and the J gene end by 4 bases; junction bases not matched to a gene: 13. The CDR3 length is 19 residues. Specimen: PBMCs, mostly from graft donor cells, collected 180 days after TCRalphabeta/CD19-depleted stem cell transplant. The sequence was obtained from a female patient younger than 10 who had a stem cell transplant for aplastic anemia, so the T cells may come from the graft donor. J is TRBJ2-1 and V is TRBV15; 10 bases are a match to TRBD2. The CDR3 DNA reads as TGTGCCACCAGCAGAGGAAAGGCAAGCGGGAGGGCCCCGTACAATGAGCAGTTCTTC. It translates to CATSRGKASGRAPYNEQFF.